The 27 T cell receptor beta chains below all came from one sample that was sequenced in a study of blood T cell repertoires in COVID-19. Using immunoSEQ multiplex PCR, the repertoire was profiled, and TCRdb retains in-frame clones only, with some absent. The data hold 300,000 to 350,000 clones, with 90% observed a single time. Sequencing used PBMCs or T cells enriched from blood (not recorded which). These receptors were collected from a woman aged 25 to 39 who had been exposed to COVID-19.

The V gene is TRBV9, the J gene TRBJ2-1, with 7 nucleotides matching TRBD2. The CDR3 is 14 amino acids. The germline V gene encodes CDR1 SGDLS and CDR2 YYNGEE. J gave up 8 bases and V 2 bases, and 7 bases lay outside the gene matches. Written as DNA, the CDR3 is TGTGCCAGCAGCGTGCACGGGGGGTGGGATGAGCAGTTCTTC. Encoded protein: CASSVHGGWDEQFF.

The rearrangement joins TRBV5-3 to TRBJ1-5, with TRBD1 matching 10 bases. TRBV5-3 is classed as an ORF, of uncertain function. The V segment lost 5 bases and the J segment 4 bases; nucleotides outside the gene matches: 6. The CDR3 is 15 residues long. The CDR3 here is CARSSDRGGNQPQHF. CDR3 nucleotides: TGTGCCAGAAGTTCGGACAGGGGGGGGAATCAGCCCCAGCATTTT.

The chain links TRBV7-2 to TRBJ1-1; a possible D gene is TRBD1 (5 bases). The CDR3 is 13 amino acids. Germline CDR1 reads SGHTA; CDR2 reads FQGNSA. V gave up 2 bases and J gave up 4 bases, with 8 bases separating them. CDR3 region: CASSLQGVTEAFF. The CDR3 nucleotides are TGTGCCAGCAGCTTACAAGGGGTCACTGAAGCTTTCTTT.

The genes are TRBV7-9 and TRBJ2-5, with 7 bases lining up with TRBD2. Germline V gene sequence: CDR1 SEHNR, CDR2 FQNEAQ (reference sequence). Trimming cost V 2 bases and J 0 bases; bases outside gene matches: 6. The CDR3 spans 16 residues. CDR3 protein: CASSLMGLINQETQYF. CDR3 DNA: TGTGCCAGCAGCTTAATGGGACTAATAAACCAAGAGACCCAGTACTTC.

The gene calls are TRBV13 and TRBJ2-3; 11 positions agree with TRBD2. With V trimmed by 4 bases and J by 2 bases, 8 bases remained unmatched. Germline assignment: CDR1 PRHDT and CDR2 FYEKMQ (reference sequence). This CDR3 has 17 amino acids. CDR3 in amino acids: CASSSLTSGEYTDTQYF. The CDR3 DNA sequence: TGTGCCAGCAGCTCCCTGACTAGCGGGGAATACACAGATACGCAGTATTTT.

The chain joins TRBV7-2 to TRBJ2-1; D perhaps matches TRBD1 (5 bases). Trimming removed 7 bases from V and 3 bases from J, with 16 bases in between. Germline values: CDR1 SGHTA, CDR2 FQGNSA. The CDR3 contains 15 residues. The CDR3 DNA reads TGTGCCAGCATCCCGTCGAGGACACACTACAATGAGCAGTTCTTC. Its protein product is CASIPSRTHYNEQFF.

CDR3 in amino acids: CASSEKVSGLSETQYF. The CDR3 DNA is TGTGCCAGCAGTGAAAAGGTTAGCGGGTTGTCCGAGACCCAGTACTTC. The J gene is TRBJ2-5, the V gene TRBV6-1; 7 bases map to TRBD2. CDR3 length: 16 residues. V was clipped by 2 bases and J by 5 bases; unmatched bases: 11. Germline values: CDR1 MNHNS, CDR2 SASEGT.

CDR3 region: CASSLGQVLDEAFF. DNA for the CDR3: TGTGCCAGCAGCTTGGGACAGGTCCTCGATGAGGCTTTCTTT. The gene calls are TRBV5-4 and TRBJ1-1; possible D gene TRBD1, 6 bases. The CDR3 covers 14 residues. Per germline, CDR1 SGHNT and CDR2 YYREEE (reference sequence). The germline V and J ends were trimmed by 0 bases and 11 bases, with 17 bases remaining between them. Together with reference TRBV5-4 and TRBJ1-1, the CDR3 gives the full variable domain: ETGVTQSPTHLIKTRGQQVTLRCSSQSGHNTVSWYQQALGQGPQFIFQYYREEENGRGNFPPRFSGLQFPNYSSELNVNALELDDSALYLCASSLGQVLDEAFFGQGTRLTVV.

The chain carries TRBV24-1 and TRBJ1-2, with unresolved D. The CDR3 loop spans 13 amino acids. CDR1 is KGHDR and CDR2 is SFDVKD in the germline V gene. Trimming pared 2 bases from V and 5 bases from J, leaving 8 bases between. The CDR3 region has the DNA TGTGCCACCAGTGATTCGAGGATTTATGGCTACACCTTC. Translation gives CATSDSRIYGYTF.

This sequence joins TRBV27 and TRBJ1-3, with 8 bases matching TRBD1. J lost 0 bases, V lost 5 bases, and 9 bases had no gene match. CDR1 is MNHEY, CDR2 SMNVEV, per germline (reference sequence). The CDR3 runs 17 residues. The CDR3 is CASSHRQGKGSGNTIYF. CDR3 nucleotides: TGTGCCAGCAGTCATCGACAGGGGAAAGGCTCTGGAAACACCATATATTTT.

This clone was seen a single time. The V and J genes are TRBV7-8 and TRBJ1-1; D gene uncertain. Germline CDR1 reads SGHVS; CDR2 reads FQNEAQ. The CDR3 consists of 11 residues. V gave up 4 bases and J gave up 4 bases, with 4 bases separating them. CDR3 sequence: CASSSVTEAFF. CDR3 bases: TGTGCCAGCAGCTCGGTCACTGAAGCTTTCTTT.

V gene TRBV3-1 (or the pseudogene TRBV3-2) combines with J gene TRBJ1-5; weak D call: TRBD1 (5 bases). V lost 1 base to trimming and J lost 6 bases, with 10 bases between them. CDR3 length: 14 amino acids. Germline assignment: CDR1 LGHDT and CDR2 YNNKEL (reference sequence). DNA for the CDR3: TGTGCCAGCAGCCAAGCAGGGCAGGCTCAGCCCCAGCATTTT. Its translation: CASSQAGQAQPQHF.

V is TRBV7-3 and J is TRBJ2-5, with a weak D call TRBD2 (7 bases). Germline loops: CDR1 SGHTA, CDR2 FQGTGA. Trimming took 5 bases from V and 2 from J, leaving 9 bases between them. CDR3 length equals 13 residues. This CDR3 reads CASSEGGQETQYF. The CDR3 region has the DNA TGTGCCAGCAGCGAGGGGGGGCAAGAGACCCAGTACTTC.

The CDR3 DNA reads TGTGCCAGCAGTGAAGGGAGGGTAGGAGAAGCTTTCTTT. This translates into CASSEGRVGEAFF. V gene TRBV6-1 combines with J gene TRBJ1-1, with D uncertain. V lost 1 base and J 8 bases, leaving 11 bases between the germline ends. CDR1 and CDR2 from the germline V gene are MNHNS and SASEGT. The CDR3 has 13 amino acids.

This CDR3 reads CASSSRDSSLSPLHF. In DNA form, the CDR3 reads TGTGCCAGCAGCTCTCGGGACAGCTCTTTATCACCCCTCCACTTT. J is TRBJ1-6 and V is TRBV9; TRBD1 matches 7 bases. This CDR3 is 15 amino acids long. Germline CDR1 is SGDLS and CDR2 is YYNGEE. With 4 bases clipped from V and 10 bases from J, the junction kept 11 bases outside the gene matches.

V is TRBV29-1 and J is TRBJ2-5; 10 nucleotides agree with TRBD1. The CDR3 runs 14 residues. J was trimmed by 2 bases and V by 2 bases; bases with no gene match: 2. Germline CDR1 reads SQVTM; CDR2 reads ANQGSEA. The CDR3 here is CSVESDRGQETQYF. Here the CDR3 DNA reads TGCAGCGTTGAATCGGACAGGGGGCAAGAGACCCAGTACTTC.

The V gene is TRBV11-2, the J gene TRBJ1-3; D unclear. The CDR3 is 17 amino acids. V lost 5 bases and J lost 0, with 17 bases in between. Germline CDR1 SGHAT, CDR2 FQNNGV. CDR3 nucleotide sequence: TGTGCCAGCAGCCTCCCCCTTCGGGGTGTCTCTGGAAACACCATATATTTT. This encodes CASSLPLRGVSGNTIYF.

The chain combines TRBV7-3 with TRBJ2-7; possibly TRBD1 for D (6 bases). The germline V and J ends were trimmed by 2 bases and 6 bases, with 8 bases remaining between them. CDR1 is SGHTA and CDR2 is FQGTGA in the germline V gene. This CDR3 comprises 12 residues. This CDR3 reads CASSLLGGEQYF. The CDR3 bases are TGTGCCAGCAGCTTACTAGGGGGCGAGCAGTACTTC.

V usage is TRBV7-2 and J usage is TRBJ1-3; 8 bases are a match to TRBD1. The CDR3 runs to 16 residues. In germline, CDR1 is SGHTA, CDR2 FQGNSA. V lost 5 bases and J lost 0; bases outside the gene matches: 6. CDR3 DNA sequence: TGTGCCAGCAGCAAAAAGACAGGGGTCTCTGGAAACACCATATATTTT. Protein product: CASSKKTGVSGNTIYF.

The chain combines TRBV19 with TRBJ1-4; the match to TRBD1 covers 8 bases. Germline V CDR1 and CDR2: LNHDA, SQIVND (reference sequence). V was pared by 3 bases and J by 4 bases, with 4 bases of the junction left unmatched. The CDR3 totals 15 residues. The CDR3 DNA sequence: TGTGCCAGTAGTATTTTACAGGGGGGTAATGAAAAACTGTTTTTT. Translation gives CASSILQGGNEKLFF.

The sample holds one count of this clone. The J gene is TRBJ1-1, the V gene TRBV11-2; TRBD1 matches 10 bases. The J segment lost 7 bases and the V segment lost 5 bases, leaving 4 bases of the junction unmatched. Germline V gene sequence: CDR1 SGHAT, CDR2 FQNNGV. This CDR3 has 13 amino acids. The CDR3 coding sequence is TGTGCCAGCAGCGCAGGACAGGGGGATGAAGCTTTCTTT. Protein product: CASSAGQGDEAFF.

The chain employs TRBV4-1 and TRBJ1-6, with D unclear. The CDR3 has 15 amino acids. Germline V gene sequence: CDR1 MGHRA, CDR2 YSYEKL. V was pared by 4 bases and J by 10 bases, with 17 bases between. CDR3 nucleotide sequence: TGCGCCAGCAGCCTCGCGATTAGGGAGCGATCACCCCTCCACTTT. It codes for CASSLAIRERSPLHF.

A few counts support this clone. The chain combines TRBV9 with TRBJ2-2; D gene ambiguous. The CDR3 spans 13 residues. Germline V gene data show CDR1 as SGDLS and CDR2 as YYNGEE. The V end lost 3 bases, the J end lost 9 bases, and 12 bases lay between the germline ends. The CDR3, as DNA: TGTGCCAGCAGCGCCGCCCTGAGTCGGGAGCTGTTTTTT. It codes for CASSAALSRELFF. The complete variable domain, with remaining parts taken from reference TRBV9 and TRBJ2-2, reads DSGVTQTPKHLITATGQRVTLRCSPRSGDLSVYWYQQSLDQGLQFLIQYYNGEERAKGNILERFSAQQFPDLHSELNLSSLELGDSALYFCASSAALSRELFFGEGSRLTVL.

The chain recombines TRBV2 with TRBJ2-5; D is ambiguous. Trimming took off 6 bases at V and 1 base at J, with 12 bases between the two ends. Germline V gene data show CDR1 as SNHLY and CDR2 as FYNNEI. This CDR3 is built from 14 residues. The CDR3 protein is CASRASWFQETQYF. CDR3 coding DNA: TGTGCCAGCAGAGCCTCCTGGTTCCAAGAGACCCAGTACTTC.

This chain joins TRBV4-1 and TRBJ2-3; 13 nucleotides agree with TRBD2. The V gene end was trimmed by 2 bases and the J gene end by 0 bases; junction bases not matched to a gene: 11. From germline, CDR1 is MGHRA and CDR2 YSYEKL. The CDR3 covers 20 residues. CDR3 in amino acids: CASSQRTSGGWKVSTDTQYF. CDR3 DNA: TGCGCCAGCAGCCAAAGGACTAGCGGGGGATGGAAGGTGAGCACAGATACGCAGTATTTT.

The V and J genes are TRBV15 and TRBJ1-3; 9 bases agree with TRBD1. The germline V gene has CDR1 LNHNV and CDR2 YYDKDF (reference sequence). CDR3 length equals 16 residues. Unmatched junction bases numbered 2, after V lost 0 bases and J lost 2 bases. For the CDR3, the DNA is TGTGCCACCAGCAGAGATCGGGACAGGGCTGGAAACACCATATATTTT. This gives the protein CATSRDRDRAGNTIYF.

This clone showed up just once. This chain uses TRBV29-1 with TRBJ1-5; 9 nucleotides match TRBD1. CDR3 length: 13 residues. Trimming at V came to 6 bases and at J to 4 bases, leaving 4 bases not matched to a gene. Per the germline V gene, CDR1 is SQVTM and CDR2 is ANQGSEA. CDR3 nucleotide sequence: TGCAGCGTGCGACAGGGGGGAAATCAGCCCCAGCATTTT. Translated: CSVRQGGNQPQHF.